This T cell receptor beta chain was found in a study of beta chain features in type 1 diabetes. The CDR3 is 8 amino acids. Per germline, CDR1 GTSNPN and CDR2 SVGIG (reference sequence). A few counts support this clone. One heparinised blood draw averaging about 110 mL was given by each donor. Reverse transcribing all isolated RNA meant expressed TCRB transcripts were sequenced. Clones were read by immunoSEQ multiplex PCR, and TCRdb kept only the in-frame ones, dropping some. The sample consists of roughly 400,000 clones, approximately 14% of them appearing once. What was sequenced was naive CD4+ T cells from blood. The clonotype was recovered from a man aged 25 to 40 in good health. This chain connects TRBV30 to TRBJ1-2; D is ambiguous. The CDR3 region has the DNA TGTGGAGTAGGTGGCTACACCTTC. Its translation is CGVGGYTF.